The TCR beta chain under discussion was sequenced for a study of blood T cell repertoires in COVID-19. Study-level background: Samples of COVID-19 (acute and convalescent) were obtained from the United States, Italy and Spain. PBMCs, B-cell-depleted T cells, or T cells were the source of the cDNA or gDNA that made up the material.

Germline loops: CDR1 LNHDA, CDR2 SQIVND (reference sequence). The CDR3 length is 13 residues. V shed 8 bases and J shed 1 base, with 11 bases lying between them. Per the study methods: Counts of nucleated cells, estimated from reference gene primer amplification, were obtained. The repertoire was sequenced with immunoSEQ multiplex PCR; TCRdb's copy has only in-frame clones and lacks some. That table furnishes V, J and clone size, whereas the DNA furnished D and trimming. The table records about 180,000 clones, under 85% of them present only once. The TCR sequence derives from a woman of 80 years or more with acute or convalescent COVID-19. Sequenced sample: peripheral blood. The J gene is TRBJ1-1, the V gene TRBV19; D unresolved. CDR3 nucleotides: TGTGCCAGTTCCTTGTATTGGAACACTGAAGCTTTCTTT. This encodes CASSLYWNTEAFF.